One and the same sample provided the 24 T cell receptor beta chains below, sequenced in a study of T cells in Graves' hyperthyroidism and ophthalmopathy. Amplification targeted TCR beta CDR3 regions from RNA transcripts. A set of HTBI primers served as the primers for a first-round RT-PCR of the TCR CDR3. TCRdb independently ran MiXCR on the multiplex PCR reads; one entry per CDR3 protein. Of roughly 630,000 distinct CDR3 sequences in the sample, 15% to 17% were seen once. Material for sequencing was blood. The receptors were sampled from a young woman with Graves' hyperthyroidism.

This clonotype was seen at least ten times. The J gene is TRBJ2-4, the V gene TRBV11-2; either TRBD1 or TRBD2 may fit D (5 bases each). The CDR3 is made up of 17 amino acids. Trimming left V 5 bases short and J 1 base short, with 18 bases between. Germline CDR1 and CDR2: SGHAT and FQNNGV. This CDR3 is CASSASTRGSAKNIQYF. The DNA of the CDR3 is TGTGCCAGCAGCGCCTCAACTAGGGGCTCGGCCAAAAACATTCAGTACTTC.

This clonotype was counted between two and nine times. Mismatch with germline at one junction end may stem from a read error. This chain joins TRBV7-9 and TRBJ2-1, with TRBD2 matching 12 bases. The CDR3 runs 17 residues. The V gene's germline CDR1 is SEHNR and CDR2 FQNEAQ (reference sequence). CDR3 sequence (DNA): TGCGCCAGCAGCCAAGATCCAAGACTAGCGGGAGCTCCTGAGCAGTTCTTC. Residues: CASSQDPRLAGAPEQFF.

This chain joins TRBV12-3 or TRBV12-4 and TRBJ2-2, with TRBD1 matching 11 bases. CDR3 length: 18 residues. With 3 bases clipped from V and 1 base from J, the junction kept 7 bases outside the gene matches. The DNA of the CDR3 is TGTGCCAGCAGTTTCAGCCGGACAGGGGGCCGGAACACCGGGGAGCTGTTTTTT. It codes for CASSFSRTGGRNTGELFF.

This clonotype has a handful of counts. V usage is TRBV29-1 and J usage is TRBJ1-1, with D hard to call. The germline V gene has CDR1 SQVTM and CDR2 ANQGSEA. This CDR3 is built from 12 residues. The germline V and J ends were trimmed by 6 bases and 7 bases, with 15 bases remaining between them. The CDR3 loop is CSVRVLINEAFF. CDR3 nucleotides: TGCAGCGTCCGGGTTTTGATCAATGAAGCTTTCTTT.

This clonotype has at least ten counts. The rearrangement joins TRBV3-1 to TRBJ2-1; D might be TRBD2 (5 bases). V lost 6 bases, J lost 0 bases, and 12 bases lay in between. This CDR3 is 15 amino acids long. Germline CDR1 is LGHDT and CDR2 is YNNKEL (reference sequence). This CDR3 reads CASSREGISYNEQFF. In DNA, the CDR3 is TGTGCCAGCAGTCGTGAGGGTATCTCCTACAATGAGCAGTTCTTC.

This clonotype was seen ten or more times. The rearrangement uses TRBV5-1 and TRBJ2-1, with TRBD1 matching over 12 bases. The CDR3 consists of 16 residues. From germline, CDR1 is SGHRS and CDR2 YFSETQ. The ends lost 2 bases at V and 7 bases at J; junction bases unmatched: 7. The CDR3 DNA reads TGCGCCAGCAGCTTAGGGCCGGGACAGGGGGCAAATGAGCAGTTCTTC. Its protein is CASSLGPGQGANEQFF.

There are a few counts of this clonotype. This rearrangement joins TRBV6-2 or TRBV6-3 to TRBJ2-7, with TRBD1 matching 9 bases. The CDR3 consists of 14 residues. Germline trimming cut 4 bases from V and 6 bases from J; bases unmatched to any gene: 7. Germline values: CDR1 MNHEY, CDR2 SVGEGT. The CDR3: CASSFRDRAFEQYF. CDR3 sequence (DNA): TGTGCCAGCAGTTTCCGGGACAGGGCGTTCGAGCAGTACTTC.

In its sample, this clonotype was seen many times. The V gene is TRBV7-2, the J gene TRBJ2-4; 14 bases fit TRBD2. The CDR3 length is 20 residues. CDR1 and CDR2 (germline): SGHTA, FQGNSA. Trimming cost V 6 bases and J 0 bases; bases outside gene matches: 13. Here the CDR3 reads CASRPKAKGLAGVAKNIQYF. DNA of the CDR3: TGTGCCAGCAGACCTAAAGCAAAGGGACTAGCGGGAGTAGCCAAAAACATTCAGTACTTC.

This clonotype has ten or more counts. The chain links TRBV18 to TRBJ2-7; weak D call: TRBD1 (5 bases). V lost 3 bases, J lost 1 base, and 10 bases lay in between. CDR3 length: 14 amino acids. Germline CDR1 KGHSH, CDR2 LQKENI. This CDR3 is CASSPRTNSYEQYF. CDR3 nucleotides: TGTGCCAGCTCACCCCGGACAAATTCCTACGAGCAGTACTTC.

This clonotype was counted at least ten times. The chain employs TRBV20-1 and TRBJ1-6, with 9 bases lining up with TRBD1. Germline loops: CDR1 DFQATT, CDR2 SNEGSKA (reference sequence). The CDR3 is 15 residues long. V was clipped by 2 bases and J by 8 bases; unmatched bases: 7. The DNA for the CDR3 is TGCAGTGCTAGACTTCCCGGGACAGGGCATTCACCCCTCCACTTT. Its protein product is CSARLPGTGHSPLHF.

The gene calls are TRBV27 and TRBJ1-2; D unresolved. The CDR3 runs to 16 residues. CDR1 and CDR2 from the germline V gene are MNHEY and SMNVEV (reference sequence). V lost 6 bases and J 0 bases, leaving 17 bases between the germline ends. As DNA, the CDR3 is TGTGCCAGCAGGAAAAGACTTCGACACTCTAACTATGGCTACACCTTC. Translating gives CASRKRLRHSNYGYTF.

This clonotype appeared many times. The gene calls are TRBV7-2 and TRBJ1-5; possible D gene TRBD1, 6 bases. Germline CDR1 reads SGHTA; CDR2 reads FQGNSA. Trimming pared 4 bases from V and 4 bases from J, leaving 14 bases between. This CDR3 comprises 15 residues. The CDR3 DNA reads TGTGCCAGCAGCTATTCCGGGACAATTAATCAGCCCCAGCATTTT. Its translation: CASSYSGTINQPQHF.

This clonotype was seen repeatedly, ten times or more. This sequence joins TRBV27 and TRBJ2-7, with D perhaps TRBD1 or TRBD2 (5 bases each). V was cut by 9 bases and J by 3 bases, with 21 bases left in between. The CDR3 extends over 15 amino acids. Germline assignment: CDR1 MNHEY and CDR2 SMNVEV (reference sequence). This CDR3 reads CARDRGEAYNYEQYF. The CDR3 region has the DNA TGTGCCAGGGACCGGGGCGAAGCGTATAACTACGAGCAGTACTTC.

This clonotype was counted only a few times. The J gene is TRBJ2-7, the V gene TRBV20-1, with D unresolved. CDR1 is DFQATT and CDR2 is SNEGSKA in the germline V gene (reference sequence). This CDR3 spans 10 amino acids. V was pared by 5 bases and J by 4 bases, with 6 bases between. CDR3 in DNA: TGCAGTGCTCCTCTGTACGAGCAGTACTTC. Its protein is CSAPLYEQYF.

Many counts were recorded for this clonotype. The rearrangement joins TRBV13 to TRBJ2-1, with 11 bases lining up with TRBD1. The CDR3 consists of 12 residues. CDR1 is PRHDT, CDR2 FYEKMQ, per germline (reference sequence). V lost 5 bases, J lost 15 bases, and 6 bases stayed unmatched. In DNA, the CDR3 is TGTGCCAGCAGCATCCGGGACAGGGGGTCGTTCTTC. Amino acid sequence: CASSIRDRGSFF.

Many counts were recorded for this clonotype. The chain has TRBV15 and TRBJ2-1; D assignment may be TRBD1 or TRBD2 (6 bases each). Germline lookup yields CDR1 LNHNV and CDR2 YYDKDF (reference sequence). Trimming took 2 bases from V and 3 from J, leaving 11 bases between them. The CDR3 has 15 amino acids. The CDR3 bases are TGTGCCACCAGCAGATCCGGGGGCAGCTACAATGAGCAGTTCTTC. It translates to CATSRSGGSYNEQFF.

Notes on this clonotype: One end of the junction varies from germline; a read error may be responsible. V usage is TRBV12-5 and J usage is TRBJ1-1; 9 positions match TRBD1. This CDR3 has 17 residues. Germline values: CDR1 LGHNT, CDR2 FRNRAP. The DNA for the CDR3 is TGTGCTAGTGGTTCCCACCGAGACGGACAGGGGAACACTGAAGCTTCCTTT. It translates to CASGSHRDGQGNTEASF. Full variable domain (missing parts from reference TRBV12-5 and TRBJ1-1): DARVTQTPRHKVTEMGQEVTMRCQPILGHNTVFWYRQTMMQGLELLAYFRNRAPLDDSGMPKDRFSAEMPDATLATLKIQPSEPRDSAVYFCASGSHRDGQGNTEASFGQGTRLTVV.

This clonotype was seen at least ten times. The chain joins TRBV28 to TRBJ2-3; TRBD2 matches 13 bases. Looked up from germline, CDR1 is MDHEN and CDR2 is SYDVKM. The junction had 3 bases not matched to a gene; V was cut back by 4 bases and J by 2 bases. There are 16 residues in the CDR3. The chain's CDR3 is CASSSGLAGDTDTQYF. In DNA, the CDR3 is TGTGCCAGCAGTTCAGGACTAGCGGGGGACACAGATACGCAGTATTTT.

The V gene is TRBV25-1, the J gene TRBJ1-4; D gene uncertain. Between the trimmed V and J ends, which lost 5 bases and 5 bases, there was a span of 6 bases. In germline, CDR1 is MGHDK, CDR2 SYGVNS. The CDR3 consists of 12 residues. CDR3 nucleotide sequence: TGTGCCAGCAGTCCCGTGAATGAAAAACTGTTTTTT. Amino acid sequence: CASSPVNEKLFF.

This clonotype was picked up one time. The chain recombines TRBV5-1 with TRBJ2-3; D tentatively fits TRBD1 or TRBD2 (5 bases each). The CDR3 has 15 amino acids. Trimming took 2 bases from V and 2 from J, leaving 12 bases between them. The V gene's germline CDR1 is SGHRS and CDR2 YFSETQ. This chain's CDR3 is CASSFTGPDTDTQYF. The CDR3 bases are TGCGCCAGCAGCTTTACGGGACCAGACACAGATACGCAGTATTTT.

This clonotype has at least ten counts. The chain links TRBV2 to TRBJ2-1, with TRBD2 matching 9 bases. CDR1 is SNHLY, CDR2 FYNNEI, per germline. J was trimmed by 3 bases and V by 7 bases; bases with no gene match: 4. This CDR3 has 14 amino acids. The CDR3 spells CASMWTSDYNEQFF. CDR3 nucleotides: TGTGCCAGCATGTGGACTAGCGACTACAATGAGCAGTTCTTC.

This clonotype was seen at least ten times. The gene calls are TRBV27 and TRBJ1-1; 8 bases line up with TRBD1. The CDR3 is 12 residues long. Germline CDR1 and CDR2: MNHEY and SMNVEV (reference sequence). V was clipped by 3 bases and J by 10 bases; unmatched bases: 4. CDR3 sequence: CASSLDRVRAFF. The CDR3 DNA is TGTGCCAGCAGTTTGGACAGGGTTCGAGCTTTCTTT.

This clonotype was counted ten times or more. One end of the junction fails to match germline, which may point to a read error. The rearrangement uses TRBV20-1 and TRBJ1-1; no clear D. The CDR3 loop spans 14 amino acids. Germline CDR1 is DFQATT and CDR2 is SNEGSKA (reference sequence). The CDR3 sequence: CSAREGRLKTEAFF. CDR3 sequence (DNA): TGCAGTGCTAGAGAAGGGAGACTGAAGACTGAAGCTTTCTTT.

This clonotype was observed many times. The chain employs TRBV7-9 and TRBJ1-1; 8 bases align to TRBD1. The CDR3 spans 15 residues. Germline assignment: CDR1 SEHNR and CDR2 FQNEAQ (reference sequence). The V gene end was trimmed by 6 bases and the J gene end by 0 bases; junction bases not matched to a gene: 6. The CDR3: CASRGQVLMNTEAFF. In nucleotides, the CDR3 is TGTGCCAGCAGGGGACAGGTTCTAATGAACACTGAAGCTTTCTTT.